Below, one T cell receptor (beta chain) is given with its context. Its recognized antigen is unknown. The sample holds no much larger clone one base away, and base qualities are not on file. Receptor amplification or capture employed PCR. TCRdb lists the instrument as Illumina HiSeq 2500. To reduce PCR and sequencing biases, unique molecular identifiers were incorporated into the TCR beta cDNA libraries. Per 1 to 10 million input T cells, roughly 0.5 million cDNA molecules were obtained, such that each molecule approximated one T cell. Patient libraries were prepared and sequenced with the same protocol used for the earlier healthy control dataset. Within a given batch, samples were prepared together, multiplexed and sequenced on the same HiSeq lane. Concerning the study's data processing: Raw barcoded reads were processed with MIGEC, discarding single-read molecular identifier groups before consensus assembly and CDR3 extraction. VDJtools was used for post-analysis of the clonotype tables, and diversity was normalized by down-sampling every dataset to the size of the smallest sample. Repertoire overlap clustering matched CDR3 amino acid but not nucleotide sequences to correct batch-related cross-sample contamination. TCRdb reanalyzed the raw reads on its own, using fastp at Q25 for trimming and MiXCR for clone calling, and kept in-frame beta chains. Entries are consolidated by CDR3 protein sequence, retaining the most common genes and DNA. These V and J calls originate from TCRdb's pipeline instead of the authors' own analysis. The sample records 600,000 to 750,000 distinct CDR3 sequences, approximately 59% of which are singletons. Of the sample, roughly 12% is held by the ten largest clones.

To demonstrate the VDJtools post-analysis software, the study profiled TCR beta repertoires from the peripheral blood of around 13 young patients with multiple sclerosis. The patients with multiple sclerosis were children and adolescents between about 6 and 15 years of age. The data originate from a study of post-analysis software for immune sequencing data (dated by TCRdb to the mid-2010s). Regarding the research as a whole: The recorded disease courses included relapsing-remitting, secondary progressive and progressive-relapsing multiple sclerosis, and some patients had no subtype annotation. The multiple sclerosis patient repertoires were compared with about a dozen previously published healthy control repertoires from donors aged about 6 to 26 years. A subset of samples was prepared in parallel using single-end sample barcoding, then pooled and co-amplified after Illumina adapter ligation. The investigation overall reported the following: Strong co-clustering of samples prepared in the same batch was shown by direct clustering with F measure, prompting a batch-effect correction. Multiple sclerosis patients had significantly lower normalized Chao1 diversity than controls, a result that suggests substantial peripheral T-cell clonal expansion. The control group was slightly older than the multiple sclerosis patient group. Roughly 5 TRBV segments, including TRBV5-6, TRBV5-1 and TRBV20-1, were significantly more frequent in patients than controls.

The CDR1 and CDR2 encoded by the germline V gene are MNHNS and SASEGT. Including the terminal cysteine and phenylalanine, the CDR3 comprises 16 residues. Solely the CDR3 DNA is kept, with 48 bases framed from the first base. V is clipped by 1 base and J by 0 bases, and the sequence between their germline boundaries is 11 bases long. The sequence is built from TRBV6-1 and TRBJ2-3, with TRBD2 perhaps the D gene, on 6 matching bases. The sequence came from a girl aged 2 to 10 with multiple sclerosis. The sample consisted of blood. The CDR3 protein is CASSEEGRGSTDTQYF. The DNA reads TGTGCCAGCAGTGAAGAGGGGCGGGGTAGCACAGATACGCAGTATTTT.